The 16 T cell receptor beta chains listed next were all sequenced from one sample in a study of beta chain features in type 1 diabetes. Of the isolated RNA, all was reverse transcribed, and so the sequenced material was expressed TCRB transcripts. Profiling relied on immunoSEQ multiplex PCR, and the TCRdb table lists in-frame clones only, not all of them. The profile shows 350,000 to 450,000 clones, about 15% of them singletons. Sequencing was performed on naive CD4+ T cells from blood. The source is a man aged 30 to 39 in good health.

The V gene is TRBV6-5, the J gene TRBJ1-1; D gene unclear. The CDR3 extends over 13 amino acids. The germline gives CDR1 MNHEY, CDR2 SVGAGI. V lost 7 bases and J 1 base, leaving 10 bases between the germline ends. The CDR3 nucleotides are TGTGCCAGCACGTTGTACAGGAACACTGAAGCTTTCTTT. Its translation is CASTLYRNTEAFF.

This clone was seen more than once but under ten times. The chain joins TRBV7-2 to TRBJ2-1; no clear D. Germline CDR1 reads SGHTA; CDR2 reads FQGNSA. The length of the CDR3 is 16 residues. The ends were cut back, 1 base at V and 2 bases at J, with 12 bases in the middle. The DNA for the CDR3 is TGTGCCAGCAGCTTAGTCCGGACCCATACCTACAATGAGCAGTTCTTC. Translating gives CASSLVRTHTYNEQFF.

CDR3 coding DNA: TGCGCCAGCAGCCAAGATTTCGCGCAAGAGCAGTTCTTC. This encodes CASSQDFAQEQFF. The chain uses TRBV4-3 and TRBJ2-1; unclear D gene. The CDR3 length is 13 residues. Per germline, CDR1 LGHNA and CDR2 YSLEER. V was shortened by 0 bases and J by 10 bases, with 10 bases between the two germline ends.

This clone was observed a few times. The chain carries TRBV13 and TRBJ2-5, with unresolved D. V shed 0 bases and J shed 0 bases, with 2 bases lying between them. The germline gives CDR1 PRHDT, CDR2 FYEKMQ (reference sequence). The CDR3 runs 13 residues. CDR3: CASSLGHQETQYF. CDR3 nucleotides: TGTGCCAGCAGCTTAGGACACCAAGAGACCCAGTACTTC.

A few counts support this clone. This chain uses TRBV5-4 with TRBJ2-7; D might be TRBD1 or TRBD2, each matching 5 bases. Germline CDR1 is SGHNT and CDR2 is YYREEE (reference sequence). Trimming removed 3 bases from V and 2 bases from J, with 9 bases in between. This CDR3 comprises 13 residues. In DNA, the CDR3 is TGTGCCAGCAGCTGGGACGGAGCCTACGAGCAGTACTTC. Residues: CASSWDGAYEQYF.

The chain has TRBV7-9 and TRBJ2-1, with TRBD2 matching 9 bases. CDR1 is SEHNR and CDR2 is FQNEAQ in the germline V gene (reference sequence). The length of the CDR3 is 16 residues. Trimming removed 5 bases from V and 6 bases from J; junction bases left unmatched: 11. The CDR3 coding sequence is TGTGCCAGCAGCCCGCTTGGACTAGCGTCGTTCAATGAGCAGTTCTTC. This codes for CASSPLGLASFNEQFF.

This clone was seen once. The chain uses TRBV27 and TRBJ2-1; perhaps D is TRBD1 or TRBD2 (6 bases each). The CDR3 is 18 residues long. In germline, CDR1 is MNHEY, CDR2 SMNVEV (reference sequence). Trimming removed 5 bases at V and 0 bases at J, with 20 bases between. The CDR3 DNA is TGTGCCAGCAGTCGGACCGGGGGCTTGGGAAGCTCCTACAATGAGCAGTTCTTC. It yields the protein CASSRTGGLGSSYNEQFF.

The chain employs TRBV4-1 and TRBJ2-3, with TRBD2 matching over 13 bases. In germline, CDR1 is MGHRA, CDR2 YSYEKL. The V segment lost 3 bases and the J segment 8 bases; nucleotides outside the gene matches: 11. CDR3 length: 17 amino acids. The CDR3 nucleotides are TGCGCCAGCAGCCACCCCGGGACTAGCGGGGCGTCGGGTACGCAGTATTTT. It encodes CASSHPGTSGASGTQYF.

This clone was seen more than once but under ten times. The rearrangement uses TRBV13 and TRBJ1-1; D is undetermined. Per the germline V gene, CDR1 is PRHDT and CDR2 is FYEKMQ (reference sequence). V was cut by 5 bases and J by 4 bases, with 8 bases left in between. This CDR3 contains 12 residues. The CDR3 sequence is CASSPFFTEAFF. For the CDR3, the DNA is TGTGCCAGCAGCCCCTTTTTCACTGAAGCTTTCTTT.

The chain couples TRBV25-1 to TRBJ2-1; unclear D gene. Germline V gene data show CDR1 as MGHDK and CDR2 as SYGVNS. The V gene lost 7 bases and the J gene lost 7 bases, with 11 bases spanning the gap. The CDR3 sequence is 12 residues long. CDR3 sequence: CASNQQRNEQFF. CDR3 sequence (DNA): TGTGCCAGCAATCAGCAGAGGAATGAGCAGTTCTTC. Full variable domain (outside the CDR3, taken from reference TRBV25-1 and TRBJ2-1): EADIYQTPRYLVIGTGKKITLECSQTMGHDKMYWYQQDPGMELHLIHYSYGVNSTEKGDLSSESTVSRIRTEHFPLTLESARPSHTSQYLCASNQQRNEQFFGPGTRLTVL.

This clone occurred a few times. The chain carries TRBV5-1 and TRBJ2-1, with D possibly matching TRBD2 (5 bases). The germline CDR1 and CDR2 sequences are SGHRS and YFSETQ. V lost 0 bases, J lost 6 bases, and 10 bases lay in between. The CDR3 sequence is 14 residues long. The CDR3 region has the DNA TGCGCCAGCAGCTTGGCCGGGAACGGCAATGAGCAGTTCTTC. Protein: CASSLAGNGNEQFF.

This clone has a handful of counts. V and J are TRBV5-4 and TRBJ2-1, with TRBD2 matching over 9 bases. The CDR3 runs to 18 residues. CDR1 and CDR2 from the germline V gene are SGHNT and YYREEE (reference sequence). The ends lost 4 bases at V and 0 bases at J; junction bases unmatched: 11. CDR3 sequence (DNA): TGTGCCAGCAGCCCCGGGACTAGCCCCGCTAGCTCCTACAATGAGCAGTTCTTC. It translates to CASSPGTSPASSYNEQFF.

This clone has only a few counts. This sequence joins TRBV7-8 and TRBJ2-3; D is tentatively TRBD1 or TRBD2 (5 bases each). Trimming shortened V by 5 bases and J by 5 bases, and 20 bases separated the two germline ends. The CDR3 is made up of 16 amino acids. Germline CDR1 reads SGHVS; CDR2 reads FQNEAQ. The CDR3 spells CASSQRKGLAEDTQYF. Here the CDR3 DNA reads TGTGCCAGCAGCCAACGCAAGGGGCTAGCCGAAGATACGCAGTATTTT.

This clone came up a few times. Distinct nucleotide sequences in the sample also encode this CDR3. The V call is TRBV9, the J call TRBJ2-3; the D is unclear. This CDR3 is built from 14 residues. Germline loops: CDR1 SGDLS, CDR2 YYNGEE. V was pared by 0 bases and J by 4 bases, with 9 bases between. The CDR3 protein is CASSVGLVPDTQYF. The CDR3 nucleotides are TGTGCCAGCAGCGTAGGGCTAGTCCCAGATACGCAGTATTTT.

This clone was seen a handful of times. The chain is built from TRBV25-1 and TRBJ1-1; D uncertain. In germline, CDR1 is MGHDK, CDR2 SYGVNS. The CDR3 is made up of 11 amino acids. Trimming pared 6 bases from V and 3 bases from J, leaving 5 bases between. DNA for the CDR3: TGTGCCAGCAGAGGGTACACTGAAGCTTTCTTT. Translating it yields CASRGYTEAFF.

J is TRBJ1-2 and V is TRBV7-6; 11 bases are a match to TRBD1. Germline V gene lookup returns CDR1 SGHVS and CDR2 FNYEAQ. This CDR3 is 16 amino acids long. The junction had 8 bases not matched to a gene; V was cut back by 3 bases and J by 5 bases. The CDR3 DNA follows: TGTGCCAGCAGCTTCATCCGGACAGGGGGCCTTTATGGCTACACCTTC. This translates into CASSFIRTGGLYGYTF.